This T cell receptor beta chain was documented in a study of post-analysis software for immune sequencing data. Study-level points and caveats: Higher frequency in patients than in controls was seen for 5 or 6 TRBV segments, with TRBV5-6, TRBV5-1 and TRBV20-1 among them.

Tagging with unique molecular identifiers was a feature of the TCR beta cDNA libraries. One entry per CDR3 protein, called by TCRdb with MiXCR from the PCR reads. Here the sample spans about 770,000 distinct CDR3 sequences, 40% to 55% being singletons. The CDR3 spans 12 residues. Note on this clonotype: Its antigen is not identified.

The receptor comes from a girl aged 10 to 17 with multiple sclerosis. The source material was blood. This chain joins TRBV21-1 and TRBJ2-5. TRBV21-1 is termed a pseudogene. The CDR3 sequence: CAREAAGETQYF. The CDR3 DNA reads TGTGCCAGGGAAGCCGCCGGAGAGACCCAGTACTTC.